The 22 T cell receptor beta chains below come from one sample, sequenced in a study of blood T cell repertoires in COVID-19. TCRdb's table, derived via immunoSEQ multiplex PCR, lists solely in-frame clones and lacks some. The sample carries 70,000 to 100,000 clones, about 90% recorded once. The sample comprised peripheral blood. All receptors come from a human donor in a cohort sampled during active COVID-19.

This chain links TRBV29-1 with TRBJ2-7; 15 nucleotides agree with TRBD2. The CDR3 extends over 14 amino acids. Germline lookup yields CDR1 SQVTM and CDR2 ANQGSEA. Trimming cost V 2 bases and J 5 bases; bases outside gene matches: 1. CDR3 amino acids: CSVERTSGGDEQYF. The DNA of the CDR3 is TGCAGCGTTGAACGGACTAGCGGGGGGGACGAGCAGTACTTC.

The V gene is TRBV3-1 (or the pseudogene TRBV3-2), the J gene TRBJ2-6; a possible D gene is TRBD1 (5 bases). The germline CDR1 and CDR2 sequences are LGHDT and YNNKEL (reference sequence). The CDR3 totals 17 residues. Trimming left V 1 base short and J 0 bases short, with 10 bases between. The DNA of the CDR3 is TGTGCCAGCAGCCAAGCAACAGGCAGCTCTGGGGCCAACGTCCTGACTTTC. Protein sequence: CASSQATGSSGANVLTF.

This clone showed up just once. The gene calls are TRBV28 and TRBJ2-5; 8 nucleotides agree with TRBD2. CDR1 MDHEN and CDR2 SYDVKM come from the germline V gene. V dropped 3 bases and J dropped 5; count of bases not matched to a gene: 8. The CDR3 spans 15 residues. This CDR3 is CASSFYRGGYETQYF. The CDR3 DNA reads TGTGCCAGCAGTTTCTATCGGGGGGGCTATGAGACCCAGTACTTC.

The chain employs TRBV11-3 and TRBJ2-3; 7 nucleotides agree with TRBD2. There are 14 residues in the CDR3. With 5 bases clipped from V and 2 bases from J, the junction kept 4 bases outside the gene matches. Germline V gene data show CDR1 as SGHNT and CDR2 as YENEEA. The chain's CDR3 is CASSTRGDTDTQYF. The CDR3 region has the DNA TGTGCCAGCAGCACCCGGGGGGACACAGATACGCAGTATTTT.

This clone was recorded only once. The V gene is TRBV6-6, the J gene TRBJ1-2; D perhaps matches TRBD1 (5 bases). This CDR3 has 15 residues. Trimming stripped 1 base from V and 6 bases from J, with 15 bases between. CDR1 is MNHNY, CDR2 SVGAGI, per germline (reference sequence). The CDR3 DNA reads as TGTGCCAGCAGTTACTTCGGGGAGGGGTCGGATGGCTACACCTTC. Translated, it gives CASSYFGEGSDGYTF.

The rearrangement joins TRBV7-2 to TRBJ2-1, with 8 nucleotides matching TRBD2. V shed 5 bases and J 4 bases; nucleotides not matched to a gene: 7. CDR1 SGHTA and CDR2 FQGNSA come from the germline V gene. The CDR3 is 15 amino acids. As DNA, the CDR3 is TGTGCCAGCAGCGCTACTAGCGGACCATACAATGAGCAGTTCTTC. Translation gives CASSATSGPYNEQFF.

The CDR3 DNA sequence: TGTGCCAGCAGCCCCGGGACTAGGGGAGAGACCCAGTACTTC. The encoded protein is CASSPGTRGETQYF. This chain uses TRBV7-3 with TRBJ2-5; 8 bases map to TRBD2. V lost 5 bases and J lost 4; bases outside the gene matches: 6. CDR3 length: 14 residues. Germline lookup yields CDR1 SGHTA and CDR2 FQGTGA.

This chain joins TRBV2 and TRBJ1-1; D is ambiguous. The CDR3 extends over 15 amino acids. The germline V gene has CDR1 SNHLY and CDR2 FYNNEI. V lost 4 bases and J lost 3, with 15 bases in between. The CDR3 reads CASSGRTGVDTEAFF. CDR3 nucleotide sequence: TGTGCCAGCAGTGGCCGGACCGGGGTGGACACTGAAGCTTTCTTT.

CDR3 in DNA: TGTGCCACCCGAGGGACTAGAGGCACCGGGGAGCTGTTTTTT. It encodes CATRGTRGTGELFF. The gene calls are TRBV28 and TRBJ2-2; TRBD2 aligns across 8 bases. The V gene end was trimmed by 10 bases and the J gene end by 4 bases; junction bases not matched to a gene: 8. There are 14 residues in the CDR3. CDR1 and CDR2 (germline): MDHEN, SYDVKM.

V usage is TRBV28 and J usage is TRBJ2-3, with a tentative D call TRBD1 (5 bases). Germline V lookup: CDR1 MDHEN, CDR2 SYDVKM. The CDR3 has 15 residues. The germline V and J ends were trimmed by 2 bases and 1 base, with 10 bases remaining between them. CDR3 coding DNA: TGTGCCAGCAGTTTAAGGACATCGGGCACAGATACGCAGTATTTT. It is translated as CASSLRTSGTDTQYF.

V and J are TRBV6-8 and TRBJ1-3; possible D gene TRBD1, 6 bases. In germline, CDR1 is MNHGY, CDR2 SAAAGT. CDR3 length equals 15 residues. Trimming shortened V by 6 bases and J by 0 bases, and 12 bases separated the two germline ends. The DNA for the CDR3 is TGTGCCAGCAGCCCAGACAGGCGCTCTGGAAACACCATATATTTT. Residues: CASSPDRRSGNTIYF.

The genes are TRBV28 and TRBJ1-2, with no clear D. Looked up from germline, CDR1 is MDHEN and CDR2 is SYDVKM. This CDR3 spans 14 amino acids. The germline V and J ends were trimmed by 2 bases and 7 bases, with 14 bases remaining between them. CDR3 region: CASSLTGRMAGYTF. The CDR3 nucleotides are TGTGCCAGCAGTTTAACCGGGAGGATGGCTGGCTACACCTTC.

The genes are TRBV6-5 and TRBJ2-5; 10 positions match TRBD2. Per germline, CDR1 MNHEY and CDR2 SVGAGI. J lost 5 bases, V lost 11 bases, and 5 bases had no gene match. The CDR3 is 12 amino acids. CDR3 loop: CAGAGGGETQYF. CDR3 DNA: TGTGCCGGAGCGGGAGGGGGTGAGACCCAGTACTTC.

This sequence joins TRBV24-1 and TRBJ1-2, with 9 bases lining up with TRBD1. CDR3 size: 16 residues. Germline loops: CDR1 KGHDR, CDR2 SFDVKD. Unmatched junction bases numbered 7, after V lost 2 bases and J lost 4 bases. The CDR3 is CATSDSRTGEIYGYTF. CDR3 nucleotides: TGTGCCACCAGTGATTCTCGGACAGGGGAGATCTATGGCTACACCTTC.

The J gene is TRBJ2-7, the V gene TRBV24-1; the D gene is possibly TRBD2 (6 bases). The V gene lost 3 bases and the J gene lost 1 base, with 12 bases spanning the gap. CDR3 length: 15 residues. The germline CDR1 and CDR2 sequences are KGHDR and SFDVKD. CDR3: CATSDGGTASYEQYF. The CDR3 DNA reads as TGTGCCACCAGTGATGGGGGGACTGCATCCTACGAGCAGTACTTC.

This chain uses TRBV9 with TRBJ2-3; no definite D call. Germline V gene sequence: CDR1 SGDLS, CDR2 YYNGEE. The CDR3 contains 16 residues. V gave up 3 bases and J gave up 5 bases, with 19 bases separating them. The CDR3 DNA is TGTGCCAGCAGCGCCCCGGCGGCCAGAGGTGGAGATACGCAGTATTTT. This gives the protein CASSAPAARGGDTQYF. Full variable domain (outside the CDR3, taken from reference TRBV9 and TRBJ2-3): DSGVTQTPKHLITATGQRVTLRCSPRSGDLSVYWYQQSLDQGLQFLIQYYNGEERAKGNILERFSAQQFPDLHSELNLSSLELGDSALYFCASSAPAARGGDTQYFGPGTRLTVL.

The chain uses TRBV6-5 and TRBJ1-1; D not resolved. CDR1 MNHEY and CDR2 SVGAGI come from the germline V gene. The V gene lost 6 bases and the J gene lost 3 bases, with 8 bases spanning the gap. The CDR3 runs to 12 residues. CDR3 DNA: TGTGCCAGCAGACAATCTCACACTGAAGCTTTCTTT. It translates to CASRQSHTEAFF.

V usage is TRBV5-8 and J usage is TRBJ2-3, with D tentatively TRBD2 (7 bases). Trimming took 5 bases from V and 4 from J, leaving 17 bases between them. Germline V lookup: CDR1 SGHTS, CDR2 YDEGEE. The CDR3 runs to 15 residues. The DNA for the CDR3 is TGTGCCAGCAGTATTGCGGGGGCCGGTTCAGATACGCAGTATTTT. Protein sequence: CASSIAGAGSDTQYF.

The chain couples TRBV5-4 to TRBJ2-7; no clear D gene. V lost 0 bases, J lost 0 bases, and 7 bases lay in between. Per germline, CDR1 SGHNT and CDR2 YYREEE (reference sequence). The CDR3 is 14 residues long. The CDR3 DNA is TGTGCCAGCAGCTTGGGTGGTAGCTCCTACGAGCAGTACTTC. This gives the protein CASSLGGSSYEQYF.

This rearrangement joins TRBV5-1 to TRBJ2-1, with 9 bases matching TRBD2. J gave up 8 bases and V 3 bases, and 15 bases lay outside the gene matches. The CDR3 totals 17 residues. Germline V CDR1 and CDR2: SGHRS, YFSETQ. The CDR3 loop reads CASSYGTSTYRLDEQFF. CDR3 nucleotide sequence: TGCGCCAGCAGCTACGGGACTAGCACGTATAGACTCGATGAGCAGTTCTTC.

In the case of this clone: The same CDR3 arises from other DNA sequences in this sample as well. This chain connects TRBV18 to TRBJ2-5, with 7 bases matching TRBD1. With 3 bases clipped from V and 3 bases from J, the junction kept 1 base outside the gene matches. CDR1 KGHSH and CDR2 LQKENI come from the germline V gene. This CDR3 has 13 residues. In nucleotides, the CDR3 is TGTGCCAGCTCACCCGGACAGGAAGAGACCCAGTACTTC. Protein: CASSPGQEETQYF.

This chain's CDR3 is CASSSTGTGEEKLFF. The CDR3 DNA reads as TGTGCCAGCAGCTCAACCGGGACAGGGGAAGAAAAACTGTTTTTT. The chain recombines TRBV11-2 with TRBJ1-4; 10 positions agree with TRBD1. CDR3 length: 15 amino acids. In germline, CDR1 is SGHAT, CDR2 FQNNGV. With 4 bases clipped from V and 8 bases from J, the junction kept 7 bases outside the gene matches.